This entry lists 28 T cell receptor beta chains sequenced from one sample in a study of blood T cell repertoires in COVID-19. Only in-frame clones appear in the TCRdb table, and some are missing; sequencing was by immunoSEQ multiplex PCR. The sample has approximately 72,000 clones; 85% to 90% are singletons. Sequencing used peripheral blood. The receptors were gathered from a man in his sixties with acute or convalescent COVID-19.

The rearrangement uses TRBV29-1 and TRBJ1-2; D is undetermined. Trimming shortened V by 3 bases and J by 3 bases, and 17 bases separated the two germline ends. Germline CDR1 is SQVTM and CDR2 is ANQGSEA. The CDR3 extends over 15 amino acids. CDR3 region: CSVEGNSEVYYGYTF. The CDR3 coding sequence is TGCAGCGTTGAGGGCAACTCGGAAGTCTACTATGGCTACACCTTC.

V gene TRBV27 combines with J gene TRBJ2-7; D is possibly TRBD2 (6 bases). The CDR3 is 15 residues long. The germline gives CDR1 MNHEY, CDR2 SMNVEV (reference sequence). V lost 2 bases to trimming and J lost 4 bases, with 15 bases between them. CDR3 bases: TGTGCCAGCAGTTTAGGTCCGACCCGGGGGTACGAGCAGTACTTC. Translated, it gives CASSLGPTRGYEQYF.

This clone was observed a single time. This chain joins TRBV19 and TRBJ2-7, with D uncertain. CDR1 and CDR2 (germline): LNHDA, SQIVND (reference sequence). Trimming removed 5 bases at V and 0 bases at J, with 8 bases between. CDR3 length: 13 amino acids. CDR3 in DNA: TGTGCCAGTAGTTACGGTATCTCCTACGAGCAGTACTTC. Translating gives CASSYGISYEQYF.

The genes are TRBV6-1 and TRBJ1-1; D uncertain. The length of the CDR3 is 15 residues. Trimming pared 3 bases from V and 6 bases from J, leaving 17 bases between. Per the germline V gene, CDR1 is MNHNS and CDR2 is SASEGT. Here the CDR3 reads CASSDRPGVYSEAFF. CDR3 DNA sequence: TGTGCCAGCAGTGACCGACCGGGAGTGTACTCTGAAGCTTTCTTT.

CDR3: CASSPGSRVDGETQYF. CDR3 in DNA: TGCGCCAGCAGCCCCGGGAGCAGGGTAGACGGAGAGACCCAGTACTTC. The chain joins TRBV5-1 to TRBJ2-5; the D gene is possibly TRBD2 (6 bases). The CDR3 runs to 16 residues. Trimming left V 4 bases short and J 4 bases short, with 20 bases between. Germline loops: CDR1 SGHRS, CDR2 YFSETQ.

The chain uses TRBV19 and TRBJ1-5; 7 bases are a match to TRBD1. This CDR3 spans 15 amino acids. CDR1 is LNHDA, CDR2 SQIVND, per germline (reference sequence). The V and J ends lost 6 bases and 0 bases, in that order; junction bases with no gene match: 5. This CDR3 is CASSEGTVSNQPQHF. The DNA of the CDR3 is TGTGCCAGTAGCGAGGGGACAGTTAGCAATCAGCCCCAGCATTTT.

The J gene is TRBJ1-1, the V gene TRBV5-1, with 7 bases aligning to TRBD1. Germline V gene data show CDR1 as SGHRS and CDR2 as YFSETQ. V trimming: 4 bases; J trimming: 10 bases; junction bases outside the gene matches: 13. The CDR3 extends over 14 amino acids. CDR3 in amino acids: CASSRVGQGVLAFF. The CDR3 DNA is TGCGCCAGCAGCCGAGTGGGGCAGGGGGTGTTAGCTTTCTTT.

This chain links TRBV2 with TRBJ2-2; tentatively, D is TRBD1 (5 bases). The length of the CDR3 is 15 residues. Germline V gene lookup returns CDR1 SNHLY and CDR2 FYNNEI. Trimming stripped 7 bases from V and 0 bases from J, with 12 bases between. The CDR3, as DNA: TGTGCCAGCACTACACAGGACGCGAACACCGGGGAGCTGTTTTTT. It specifies CASTTQDANTGELFF.

The CDR3: CASSRTGTTGELFF. DNA for the CDR3: TGTGCCAGCAGCCGGACAGGGACCACCGGGGAGCTGTTTTTT. The chain uses TRBV7-3 and TRBJ2-2; 8 bases are a match to TRBD1. Germline CDR1 SGHTA, CDR2 FQGTGA. The CDR3 spans 14 residues. The J segment lost 4 bases and the V segment lost 5 bases, leaving 3 bases of the junction unmatched.

V gene TRBV23-1 combines with J gene TRBJ1-1; D gene uncertain. TRBV23-1 has ORF status, its function being uncertain. CDR3 length: 13 amino acids. The V gene lost 1 base and the J gene lost 3 bases, with 6 bases spanning the gap. CDR3 protein: CASSQYIYTEAFF. In DNA form, the CDR3 reads TGCGCCAGCAGTCAATACATATACACTGAAGCTTTCTTT.

The chain carries TRBV19 and TRBJ1-1; 9 nucleotides line up with TRBD1. The CDR3 loop spans 14 amino acids. J gave up 4 bases and V 5 bases, and 5 bases lay outside the gene matches. Looked up from germline, CDR1 is LNHDA and CDR2 is SQIVND (reference sequence). The CDR3 spells CASSSQGAVTEAFF. CDR3 DNA: TGTGCCAGTAGTTCACAGGGGGCTGTCACTGAAGCTTTCTTT. Full variable domain (missing parts from reference TRBV19 and TRBJ1-1): DGGITQSPKYLFRKEGQNVTLSCEQNLNHDAMYWYRQDPGQGLRLIYYSQIVNDFQKGDIAEGYSVSREKKESFPLTVTSAQKNPTAFYLCASSSQGAVTEAFFGQGTRLTVV.

The rearrangement joins TRBV7-3 to TRBJ1-2; TRBD1 matches 7 bases. Per the germline V gene, CDR1 is SGHTA and CDR2 is FQGTGA. The junction had 15 bases not matched to a gene; V was cut back by 5 bases and J by 3 bases. The CDR3 is made up of 17 amino acids. The CDR3 coding sequence is TGTGCCAGCAGCAAATTACCCCGGGACAGCCTAGACTATGGCTACACCTTC. It is translated as CASSKLPRDSLDYGYTF.

The chain carries TRBV10-2 and TRBJ2-1, with TRBD1 matching 11 bases. With V trimmed by 6 bases and J by 7 bases, 5 bases remained unmatched. Germline V gene data show CDR1 as WSHSY and CDR2 as SAAADI. CDR3 length: 14 residues. CDR3 in DNA: TGCGCCAGCAGCACCGGGACAGGGGGGAATGAGCAGTTCTTC. This gives the protein CASSTGTGGNEQFF.

J is TRBJ2-5 and V is TRBV7-9, with 11 bases lining up with TRBD1. This CDR3 contains 16 residues. The junction had 10 bases not matched to a gene; V was cut back by 5 bases and J by 5 bases. The germline CDR1 and CDR2 sequences are SEHNR and FQNEAQ (reference sequence). The CDR3 DNA reads TGTGCCAGCAGCAGGACAGGGGGCTTATCGCGGGAGACCCAGTACTTC. This gives the protein CASSRTGGLSRETQYF.

This rearrangement joins TRBV18 to TRBJ2-3; 12 nucleotides line up with TRBD2. The ends lost 4 bases at V and 2 bases at J; junction bases unmatched: 13. CDR1 and CDR2 (germline): KGHSH, LQKENI. This CDR3 contains 19 residues. CDR3 sequence reads: CASSHTIRTSGASTDTQYF. DNA for the CDR3: TGTGCCAGCTCACACACGATTAGGACTAGCGGGGCCTCCACAGATACGCAGTATTTT.

The V gene is TRBV6-1, the J gene TRBJ1-6; TRBD1 might be the D (6 bases). There are 15 residues in the CDR3. Trimming stripped 0 bases from V and 6 bases from J, with 9 bases between. Germline-derived CDR1 and CDR2 are MNHNS and SASEGT. CDR3 bases: TGTGCCAGCAGTGAAGCCAGGGGTCCTAATTCACCCCTCCACTTT. Translation: CASSEARGPNSPLHF.

The rearrangement uses TRBV6-4 and TRBJ2-3, with 7 bases that match TRBD2. The V and J ends lost 5 bases and 1 base, in that order; junction bases with no gene match: 0. CDR1 MRHNA and CDR2 SNTAGT come from the germline V gene. The CDR3 runs to 13 residues. CDR3: CASSSGGTDTQYF. Here the CDR3 DNA reads TGTGCCAGCAGTAGCGGGGGCACAGATACGCAGTATTTT.

This clone was picked up one time. This chain connects TRBV5-1 to TRBJ1-6; D gene ambiguous. Germline V gene sequence: CDR1 SGHRS, CDR2 YFSETQ. This CDR3 is 14 amino acids long. The V end lost 0 bases, the J end lost 9 bases, and 10 bases lay between the germline ends. CDR3 nucleotide sequence: TGCGCCAGCAGCTTGGGACACCTTAGTTCACCCCTCCACTTT. This gives the protein CASSLGHLSSPLHF.

The gene calls are TRBV2 and TRBJ2-5, with a possible D match to TRBD2 (6 bases). Trimming cost V 10 bases and J 3 bases, with 12 bases left between them. CDR3 length: 12 residues. Germline V lookup: CDR1 SNHLY, CDR2 FYNNEI. The CDR3 region has the DNA TGTGCCACCACTCCGGGAGAAGAGACCCAGTACTTC. It translates to CATTPGEETQYF.

The V call is TRBV19, the J call TRBJ1-6; D remains ambiguous. Germline CDR1 is LNHDA and CDR2 is SQIVND (reference sequence). V lost 3 bases, J lost 7 bases, and 13 bases lay in between. This CDR3 has 15 amino acids. The CDR3 region has the DNA TGTGCCAGTAGTATCTCCCACAGCTCAAATTCACCCCTCCACTTT. Translation gives CASSISHSSNSPLHF.

The table lists this clone with a count of one. The chain carries TRBV7-9 and TRBJ1-1; D gene ambiguous. Germline CDR1 reads SEHNR; CDR2 reads FQNEAQ (reference sequence). Trimming took off 4 bases at V and 2 bases at J, with 11 bases between the two ends. The CDR3 covers 14 residues. DNA for the CDR3: TGTGCCAGCAGCTCACCTCAGGATAACACTGAAGCTTTCTTT. It codes for CASSSPQDNTEAFF.

The chain carries TRBV10-3 and TRBJ1-6; 8 bases are shared with TRBD1. Germline V CDR1 and CDR2: ENHRY, SYGVKD. V was clipped by 10 bases and J by 12 bases; unmatched bases: 11. The CDR3 loop spans 13 amino acids. The CDR3 region has the DNA TGTGCCACCGAACAGGGGGTAGATGGACCCCTCCACTTT. Its protein product is CATEQGVDGPLHF.

This rearrangement joins TRBV6-2 or TRBV6-3 to TRBJ2-5; a possible D gene is TRBD1 (7 bases). Trimming took off 2 bases at V and 7 bases at J, with 20 bases between the two ends. The CDR3 is 16 amino acids. CDR1 and CDR2 (germline): MNHEY, SVGEGT. The CDR3 spells CASSYPRRGELRTQYF. The CDR3 nucleotides read TGTGCCAGCAGTTACCCCCGCAGGGGGGAATTGAGGACCCAGTACTTC.

The chain combines TRBV5-1 with TRBJ2-7; 9 bases map to TRBD2. CDR1 and CDR2 (germline): SGHRS, YFSETQ. The CDR3 spans 14 residues. The J segment lost 4 bases and the V segment lost 4 bases, leaving 6 bases of the junction unmatched. CDR3 loop: CASSLAGPGYEQYF. The CDR3 DNA reads TGCGCCAGCAGCCTAGCGGGACCGGGATACGAGCAGTACTTC.

The chain is built from TRBV25-1 and TRBJ1-4; D ambiguous. This CDR3 comprises 12 residues. V was trimmed by 1 base and J by 8 bases, leaving 5 bases between them. CDR1 is MGHDK, CDR2 SYGVNS, per germline. The CDR3 loop reads CASSESREKLFF. In nucleotides, the CDR3 is TGTGCCAGCAGTGAATCTAGAGAAAAACTGTTTTTT. The full variable domain, completed using reference TRBV25-1 and TRBJ1-4, is EADIYQTPRYLVIGTGKKITLECSQTMGHDKMYWYQQDPGMELHLIHYSYGVNSTEKGDLSSESTVSRIRTEHFPLTLESARPSHTSQYLCASSESREKLFFGSGTQLSVL.

This rearrangement joins TRBV3-1 (or the pseudogene TRBV3-2) to TRBJ1-5; no clear D gene. CDR1 LGHDT and CDR2 YNNKEL come from the germline V gene (reference sequence). The CDR3 is made up of 13 amino acids. V lost 2 bases, J lost 9 bases, and 11 bases lay in between. CDR3 in amino acids: CASSQMMIGPQHF. In DNA, the CDR3 is TGTGCCAGCAGCCAAATGATGATCGGGCCCCAGCATTTT.

The J gene is TRBJ1-2, the V gene TRBV2; maybe TRBD1 (6 bases). CDR1 is SNHLY, CDR2 FYNNEI, per germline. V was pared by 3 bases and J by 0 bases, with 8 bases between. This CDR3 has 14 amino acids. CDR3 protein: CASSDGDTNYGYTF. The CDR3 DNA reads TGTGCCAGCAGTGACGGGGACACTAACTATGGCTACACCTTC.

The chain combines TRBV27 with TRBJ1-2, with 9 bases lining up with TRBD1. The V and J ends lost 7 bases and 4 bases, in that order; junction bases with no gene match: 10. The CDR3 sequence is 15 residues long. Germline lookup yields CDR1 MNHEY and CDR2 SMNVEV (reference sequence). Here the CDR3 DNA reads TGTGCCAGCACCACTTACACAGGGGGCTTCTATGGCTACACCTTC. It translates to CASTTYTGGFYGYTF.